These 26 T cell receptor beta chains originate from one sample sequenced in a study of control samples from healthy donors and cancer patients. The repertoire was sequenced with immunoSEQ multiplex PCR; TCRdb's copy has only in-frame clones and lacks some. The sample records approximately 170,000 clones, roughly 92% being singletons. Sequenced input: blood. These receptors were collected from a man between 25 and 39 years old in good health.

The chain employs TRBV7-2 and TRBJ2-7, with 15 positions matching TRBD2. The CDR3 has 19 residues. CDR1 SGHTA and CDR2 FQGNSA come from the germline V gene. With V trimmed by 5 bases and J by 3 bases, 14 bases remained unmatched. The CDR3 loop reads CASSKKWTSGGDRFYEQYF. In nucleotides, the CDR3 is TGTGCCAGCAGCAAGAAGTGGACTAGCGGGGGGGATCGTTTCTACGAGCAGTACTTC.

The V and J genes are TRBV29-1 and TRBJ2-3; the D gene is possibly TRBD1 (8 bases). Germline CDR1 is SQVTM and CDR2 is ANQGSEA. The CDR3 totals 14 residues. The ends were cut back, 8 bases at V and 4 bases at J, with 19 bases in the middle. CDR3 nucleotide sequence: TGCAGCCCACGGAAAACAGGGGGGGCAGATACGCAGTATTTT. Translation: CSPRKTGGADTQYF.

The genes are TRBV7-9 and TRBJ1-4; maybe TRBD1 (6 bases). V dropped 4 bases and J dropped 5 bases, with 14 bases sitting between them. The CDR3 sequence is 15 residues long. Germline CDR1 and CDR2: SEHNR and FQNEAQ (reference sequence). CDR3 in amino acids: CASSWSRGENEKLFF. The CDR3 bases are TGTGCCAGCAGCTGGTCTAGGGGGGAAAATGAAAAACTGTTTTTT.

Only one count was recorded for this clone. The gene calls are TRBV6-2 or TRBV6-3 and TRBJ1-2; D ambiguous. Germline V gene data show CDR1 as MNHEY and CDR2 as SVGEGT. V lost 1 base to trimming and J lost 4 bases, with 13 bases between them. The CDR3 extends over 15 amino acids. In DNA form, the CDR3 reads TGTGCCAGCAGTTACTTTGGCAGCTCCTTCTATGGCTACACCTTC. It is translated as CASSYFGSSFYGYTF.

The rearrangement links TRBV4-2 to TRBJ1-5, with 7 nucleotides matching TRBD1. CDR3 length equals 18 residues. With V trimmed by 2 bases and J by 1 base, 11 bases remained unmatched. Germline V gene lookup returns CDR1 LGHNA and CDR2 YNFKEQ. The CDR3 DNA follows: TGTGCCAGCAGCCAACCCACGGGACAGTGGCTCAGCAATCAGCCCCAGCATTTT. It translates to CASSQPTGQWLSNQPQHF.

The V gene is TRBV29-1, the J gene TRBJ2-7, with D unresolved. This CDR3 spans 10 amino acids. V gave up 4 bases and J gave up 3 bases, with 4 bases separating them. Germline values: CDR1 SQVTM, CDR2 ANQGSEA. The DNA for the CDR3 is TGCAGCGTTGTCGACTACGAGCAGTACTTC. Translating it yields CSVVDYEQYF.

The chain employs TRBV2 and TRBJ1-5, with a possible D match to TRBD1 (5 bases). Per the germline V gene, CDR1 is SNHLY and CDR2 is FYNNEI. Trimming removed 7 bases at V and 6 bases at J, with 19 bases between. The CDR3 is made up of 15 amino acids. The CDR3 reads CASNAGPAGTQPQHF. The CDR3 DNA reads TGTGCCAGCAACGCGGGGCCCGCCGGCACTCAGCCCCAGCATTTT. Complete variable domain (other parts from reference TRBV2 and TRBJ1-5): EPEVTQTPSHQVTQMGQEVILRCVPISNHLYFYWYRQILGQKVEFLVSFYNNEISEKSEIFDDQFSVERPDGSNFTLKIRSTKLEDSAMYFCASNAGPAGTQPQHFGDGTRLSIL.

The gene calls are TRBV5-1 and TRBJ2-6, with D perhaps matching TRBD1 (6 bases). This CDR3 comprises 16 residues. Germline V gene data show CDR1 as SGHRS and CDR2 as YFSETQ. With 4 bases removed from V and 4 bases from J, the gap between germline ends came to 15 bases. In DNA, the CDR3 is TGCGCCAGCAGCACCTCCAGGGGTTCAGGGGCCAACGTCCTGACTTTC. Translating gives CASSTSRGSGANVLTF.

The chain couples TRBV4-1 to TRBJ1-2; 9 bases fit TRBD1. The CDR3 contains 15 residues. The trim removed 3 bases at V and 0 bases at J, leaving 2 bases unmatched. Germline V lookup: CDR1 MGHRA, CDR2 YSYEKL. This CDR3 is CASSQRTGANYGYTF. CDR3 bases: TGCGCCAGCAGCCAGAGGACAGGGGCTAACTATGGCTACACCTTC.

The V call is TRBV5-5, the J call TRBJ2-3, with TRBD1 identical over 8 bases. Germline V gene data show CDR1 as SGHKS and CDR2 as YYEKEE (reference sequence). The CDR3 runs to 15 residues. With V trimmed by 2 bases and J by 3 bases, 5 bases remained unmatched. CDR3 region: CASSFRQGRTDTQYF. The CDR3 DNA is TGTGCCAGCAGCTTCAGACAGGGGAGGACAGATACGCAGTATTTT.

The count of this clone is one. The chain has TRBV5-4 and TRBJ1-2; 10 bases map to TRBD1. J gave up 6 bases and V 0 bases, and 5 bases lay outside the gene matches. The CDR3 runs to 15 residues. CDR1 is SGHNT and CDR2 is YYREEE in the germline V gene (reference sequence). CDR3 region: CASSLVDRGPDGYTF. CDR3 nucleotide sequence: TGTGCCAGCAGCTTGGTCGACAGGGGGCCGGATGGCTACACCTTC.

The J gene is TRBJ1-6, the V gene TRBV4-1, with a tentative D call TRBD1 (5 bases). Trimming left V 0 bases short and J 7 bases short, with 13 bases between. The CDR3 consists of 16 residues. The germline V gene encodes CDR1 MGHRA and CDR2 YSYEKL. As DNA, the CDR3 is TGCGCCAGCAGCCAAGAGTACGTTAGGGGCAATTCACCCCTCCACTTT. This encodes CASSQEYVRGNSPLHF.

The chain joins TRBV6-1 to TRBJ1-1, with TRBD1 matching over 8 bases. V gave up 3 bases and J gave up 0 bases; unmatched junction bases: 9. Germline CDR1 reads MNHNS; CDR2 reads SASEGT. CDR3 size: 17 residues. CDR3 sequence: CASSELPGQAVNTEAFF. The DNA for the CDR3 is TGTGCCAGCAGTGAGCTTCCGGGACAGGCGGTGAACACTGAAGCTTTCTTT.

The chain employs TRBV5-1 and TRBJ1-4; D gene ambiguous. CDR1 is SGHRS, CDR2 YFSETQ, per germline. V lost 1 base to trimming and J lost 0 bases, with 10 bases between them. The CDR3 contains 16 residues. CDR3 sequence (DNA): TGCGCCAGCAGCTTGTCGGGAACCGCAACTAATGAAAAACTGTTTTTT. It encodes CASSLSGTATNEKLFF. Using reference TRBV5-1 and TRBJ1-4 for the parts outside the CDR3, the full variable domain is KAGVTQTPRYLIKTRGQQVTLSCSPISGHRSVSWYQQTPGQGLQFLFEYFSETQRNKGNFPGRFSGRQFSNSRSEMNVSTLELGDSALYLCASSLSGTATNEKLFFGSGTQLSVL.

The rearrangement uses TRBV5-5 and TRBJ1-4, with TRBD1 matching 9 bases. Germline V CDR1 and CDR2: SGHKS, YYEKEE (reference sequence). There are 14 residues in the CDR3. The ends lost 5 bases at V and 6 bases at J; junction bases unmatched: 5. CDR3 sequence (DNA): TGTGCCAGCAGATCGGGACAGGGAGATGAAAAACTGTTTTTT. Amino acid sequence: CASRSGQGDEKLFF.

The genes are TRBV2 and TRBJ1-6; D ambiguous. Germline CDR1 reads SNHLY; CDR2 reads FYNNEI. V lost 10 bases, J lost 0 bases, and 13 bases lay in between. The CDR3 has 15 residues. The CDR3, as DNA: TGTGCCACCGAGCTAGGGAGCTCCTATAATTCACCCCTCCACTTT. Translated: CATELGSSYNSPLHF.

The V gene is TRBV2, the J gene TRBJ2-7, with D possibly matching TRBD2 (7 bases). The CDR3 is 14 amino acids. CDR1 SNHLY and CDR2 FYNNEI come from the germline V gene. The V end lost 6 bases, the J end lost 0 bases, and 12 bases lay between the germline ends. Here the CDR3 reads CASRGGGSSYEQYF. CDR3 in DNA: TGTGCCAGCAGGGGGGGCGGGAGCTCCTACGAGCAGTACTTC.

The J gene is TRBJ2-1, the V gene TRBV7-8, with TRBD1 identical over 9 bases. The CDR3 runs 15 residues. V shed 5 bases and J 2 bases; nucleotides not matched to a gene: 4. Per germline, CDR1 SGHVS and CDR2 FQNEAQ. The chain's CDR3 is CASSNTGGPYNEQFF. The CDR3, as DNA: TGTGCCAGCAGCAACACAGGGGGCCCCTACAATGAGCAGTTCTTC. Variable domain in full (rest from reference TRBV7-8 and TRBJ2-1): GAGVSQSPRYKVAKRGQDVALRCDPISGHVSLFWYQQALGQGPEFLTYFQNEAQLDKSGLPSDRFFAERPEGSVSTLKIQRTQQEDSAVYLCASSNTGGPYNEQFFGPGTRLTVL.

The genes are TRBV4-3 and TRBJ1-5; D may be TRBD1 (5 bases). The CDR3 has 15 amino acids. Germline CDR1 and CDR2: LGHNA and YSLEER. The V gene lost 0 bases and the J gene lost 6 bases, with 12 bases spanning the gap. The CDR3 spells CASSQDLRGIQPQHF. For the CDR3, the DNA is TGCGCCAGCAGCCAAGATTTAAGGGGAATTCAGCCCCAGCATTTT.

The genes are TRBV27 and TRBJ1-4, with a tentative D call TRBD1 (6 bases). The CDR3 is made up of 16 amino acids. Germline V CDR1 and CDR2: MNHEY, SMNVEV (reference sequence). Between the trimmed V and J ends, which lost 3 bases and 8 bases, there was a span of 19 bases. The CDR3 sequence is CASSFSRTAFNEKLFF. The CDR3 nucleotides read TGTGCCAGCAGTTTTTCCCGGACAGCCTTTAACGAAAAACTGTTTTTT.

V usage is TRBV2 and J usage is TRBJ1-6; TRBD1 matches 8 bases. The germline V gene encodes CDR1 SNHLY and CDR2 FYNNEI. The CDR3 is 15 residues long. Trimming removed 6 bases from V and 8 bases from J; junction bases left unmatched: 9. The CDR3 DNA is TGTGCCAGCAGGGGGACAGGAAATATCTATTCACCCCTCCACTTT. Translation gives CASRGTGNIYSPLHF. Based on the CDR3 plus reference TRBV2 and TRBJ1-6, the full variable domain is EPEVTQTPSHQVTQMGQEVILRCVPISNHLYFYWYRQILGQKVEFLVSFYNNEISEKSEIFDDQFSVERPDGSNFTLKIRSTKLEDSAMYFCASRGTGNIYSPLHFGNGTRLTVT.

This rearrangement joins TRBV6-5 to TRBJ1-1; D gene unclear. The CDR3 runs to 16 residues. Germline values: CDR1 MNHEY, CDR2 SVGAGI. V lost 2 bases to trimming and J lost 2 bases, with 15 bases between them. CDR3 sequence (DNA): TGTGCCAGCAGTTACGGGTGGTCGGGCCCCAACACTGAAGCTTTCTTT. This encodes CASSYGWSGPNTEAFF.

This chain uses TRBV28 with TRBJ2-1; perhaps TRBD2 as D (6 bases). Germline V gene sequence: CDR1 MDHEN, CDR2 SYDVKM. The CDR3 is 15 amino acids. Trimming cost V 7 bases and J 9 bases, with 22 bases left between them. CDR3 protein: CASTQRRGMMAEQFF. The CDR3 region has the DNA TGTGCCAGCACTCAACGGCGGGGTATGATGGCTGAGCAGTTCTTC.

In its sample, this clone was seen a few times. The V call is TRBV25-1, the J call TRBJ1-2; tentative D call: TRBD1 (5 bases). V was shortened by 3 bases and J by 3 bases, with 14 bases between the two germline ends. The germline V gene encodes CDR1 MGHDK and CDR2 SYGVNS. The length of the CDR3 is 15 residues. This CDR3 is CASSDPGTAHYGYTF. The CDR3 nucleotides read TGTGCCAGCAGTGATCCCGGGACTGCTCACTATGGCTACACCTTC.

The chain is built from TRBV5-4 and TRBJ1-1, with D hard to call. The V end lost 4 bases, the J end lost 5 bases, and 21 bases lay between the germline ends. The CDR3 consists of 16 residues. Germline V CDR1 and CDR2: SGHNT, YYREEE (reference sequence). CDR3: CASSQKIRAFGTEAFF. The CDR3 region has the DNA TGTGCCAGCAGCCAGAAGATACGGGCCTTTGGGACTGAAGCTTTCTTT.

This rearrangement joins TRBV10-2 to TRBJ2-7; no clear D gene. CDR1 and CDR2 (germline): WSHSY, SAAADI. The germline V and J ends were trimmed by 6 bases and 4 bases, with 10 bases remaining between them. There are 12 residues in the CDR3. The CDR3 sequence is CASSQIDYEQYF. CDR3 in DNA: TGCGCCAGCAGCCAGATAGATTACGAGCAGTACTTC.